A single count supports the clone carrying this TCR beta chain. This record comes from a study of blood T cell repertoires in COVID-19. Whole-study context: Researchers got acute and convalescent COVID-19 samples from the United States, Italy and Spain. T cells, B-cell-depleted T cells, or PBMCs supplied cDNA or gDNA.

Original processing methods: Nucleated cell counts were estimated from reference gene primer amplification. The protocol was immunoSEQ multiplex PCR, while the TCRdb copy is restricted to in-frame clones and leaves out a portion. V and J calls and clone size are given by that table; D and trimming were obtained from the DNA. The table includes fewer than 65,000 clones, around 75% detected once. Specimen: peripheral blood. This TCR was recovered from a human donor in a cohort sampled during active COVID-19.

This CDR3 reads CASSIRTSMGSEQFF. In nucleotides, the CDR3 is TGTGCCAGTAGTATAAGGACTAGCATGGGCTCTGAGCAGTTCTTC. This chain joins TRBV19 and TRBJ2-1, with TRBD2 matching over 8 bases. The CDR3 has 15 amino acids. V was clipped by 2 bases and J by 9 bases; unmatched bases: 9. Germline V gene sequence: CDR1 LNHDA, CDR2 SQIVND (reference sequence).